This TCR beta chain was obtained from a study of chemoradiotherapy in HPV16-positive cancers. Only in-frame clones appear in the TCRdb table, and some are missing; sequencing was by immunoSEQ multiplex PCR. Of over 6,000 clones listed, roughly 88% are singletons. CDR3 length: 15 residues. The germline V and J ends were trimmed by 2 bases and 8 bases, with 20 bases remaining between them. Germline V gene sequence: CDR1 GTSNPN, CDR2 SVGIG (reference sequence). This clone was observed a handful of times. Sequenced material: tumor tissue, taken from a patient who underwent chemoradiotherapy. The chain links TRBV30 to TRBJ2-3; tentatively, D is TRBD1 (6 bases). This TCR came from a human donor with HPV-associated anogenital cancer. CDR3 amino acids: CAWSTPRHEGGTQYF. The CDR3 DNA reads as TGTGCCTGGAGTACACCACGACATGAAGGGGGTACGCAGTATTTT.